A single sample is the source of the 10 T cell receptor beta chains below, sequenced in a study of identical twins. TCRdb reprocessed the 5' RACE reads via MiXCR and lists one record per CDR3 protein. The table has about 690,000 distinct CDR3 sequences, 21% seen once. The same sample was also studied in work on T cells expressing NK-cell markers.

The source material was PBMCs. These receptors came from a woman aged 18 to 35 in good health.

The chain is built from TRBV5-1 and TRBJ2-3; D remains ambiguous. Deletions cut 1 base from V and 2 bases from J, with 5 bases between. This CDR3 is 13 amino acids long. Germline lookup yields CDR1 SGHRS and CDR2 YFSETQ. Here the CDR3 reads CASSLPNTDTQYF. The CDR3 DNA sequence: TGCGCCAGCAGCTTGCCTAACACAGATACGCAGTATTTT. Based on the CDR3 plus reference TRBV5-1 and TRBJ2-3, the full variable domain is KAGVTQTPRYLIKTRGQQVTLSCSPISGHRSVSWYQQTPGQGLQFLFEYFSETQRNKGNFPGRFSGRQFSNSRSEMNVSTLELGDSALYLCASSLPNTDTQYFGPGTRLTVL.

J is TRBJ2-2 and V is TRBV18; D ambiguous. Germline V gives CDR1 KGHSH, CDR2 LQKENI. Trimming left V 6 bases short and J 1 base short, with 12 bases between. This CDR3 has 15 residues. CDR3 nucleotide sequence: TGTGCCAGCTCGATTCTACGACTGAACACCGGGGAGCTGTTTTTT. Protein: CASSILRLNTGELFF.

A few counts support this clonotype. V is TRBV12-3 or TRBV12-4 and J is TRBJ2-7, with TRBD1 matching 9 bases. The CDR3 has 14 amino acids. Trimming took 5 bases from V and 5 from J; bases not matched to a gene: 7. The CDR3 DNA reads TGTGCCAGCAGTCCCACAGGGGGCGGGGACGAGCAGTACTTC. Protein sequence: CASSPTGGGDEQYF.

The J gene is TRBJ2-7, the V gene TRBV12-3 or TRBV12-4; D gene unclear. V lost 4 bases and J 1 base, leaving 8 bases between the germline ends. The CDR3 length is 13 residues. The CDR3 coding sequence is TGTGCCAGCAGTTATACTACTTCCTACGAGCAGTACTTC. Protein sequence: CASSYTTSYEQYF.

The chain combines TRBV2 with TRBJ2-7, with D uncertain. Germline V lookup: CDR1 SNHLY, CDR2 FYNNEI. CDR3 size: 14 residues. Trimming stripped 9 bases from V and 3 bases from J, with 18 bases between. CDR3 nucleotides: TGTGCCAGGAGACGGAATGGACCCTTCTACGAGCAGTACTTC. As protein: CARRRNGPFYEQYF.

The CDR3 spells CASSGSGPPRRVNEQFF. The CDR3 region has the DNA TGTGCCAGCAGCGGGTCCGGACCTCCCCGCCGGGTAAATGAGCAGTTCTTC. This sequence joins TRBV5-6 and TRBJ2-1, with D hard to call. The V gene lost 4 bases and the J gene lost 7 bases, with 24 bases spanning the gap. Germline values: CDR1 SGHDT, CDR2 YYEEEE. The CDR3 extends over 17 amino acids. Full variable domain (rest looked up from reference TRBV5-6 and TRBJ2-1): DAGVTQSPTHLIKTRGQQVTLRCSPKSGHDTVSWYQQALGQGPQFIFQYYEEEERQRGNFPDRFSGHQFPNYSSELNVNALLLGDSALYLCASSGSGPPRRVNEQFFGPGTRLTVL.

This clonotype was counted only a few times. The CDR3 is CASSYSTWTWTKETQYF. The CDR3, as DNA: TGTGCCAGCAGTTACTCGACGTGGACCTGGACGAAAGAGACCCAGTACTTC. The chain has TRBV6-2 or TRBV6-3 and TRBJ2-5; no clear D gene. CDR1 and CDR2 from the germline V gene are MNHEY and SVGEGT. Trimming shortened V by 0 bases and J by 3 bases, and 17 bases separated the two germline ends. The CDR3 is 17 amino acids.

As concerns this clonotype: This CDR3 fails to terminate in the conserved phenylalanine or tryptophan, so it likely reflects a read error. It is unclear where the CDR3 begins or ends on the DNA, so no DNA is shown, and the CDR3 is as TCRdb lists it. The V call is TRBV5-1, the J call TRBJ2-1. Germline V gene lookup returns CDR1 SGHRS and CDR2 YFSETQ. The CDR3 is 12 residues long, counting both termini. The CDR3 reads CASSLDPRPKFS.

This clonotype was counted between two and nine times. The chain carries TRBV27 and TRBJ1-5; unclear D gene. The V gene's germline CDR1 is MNHEY and CDR2 SMNVEV (reference sequence). With 5 bases removed from V and 2 bases from J, the gap between germline ends came to 13 bases. The CDR3 loop spans 15 amino acids. CDR3 in DNA: TGTGCCAGCAGTATAGCCCCTTTCGGCAATCAGCCCCAGCATTTT. It codes for CASSIAPFGNQPQHF.

The chain recombines TRBV20-1 with TRBJ1-2, with a possible D match to TRBD1 (5 bases). Germline CDR1 and CDR2: DFQATT and SNEGSKA (reference sequence). The CDR3 is 13 residues long. V was clipped by 6 bases and J by 7 bases, with 18 bases between them. The CDR3 protein is CSAQSGGTGGYTF. The DNA for the CDR3 is TGCAGTGCCCAATCCGGGGGTACTGGTGGCTACACCTTC.